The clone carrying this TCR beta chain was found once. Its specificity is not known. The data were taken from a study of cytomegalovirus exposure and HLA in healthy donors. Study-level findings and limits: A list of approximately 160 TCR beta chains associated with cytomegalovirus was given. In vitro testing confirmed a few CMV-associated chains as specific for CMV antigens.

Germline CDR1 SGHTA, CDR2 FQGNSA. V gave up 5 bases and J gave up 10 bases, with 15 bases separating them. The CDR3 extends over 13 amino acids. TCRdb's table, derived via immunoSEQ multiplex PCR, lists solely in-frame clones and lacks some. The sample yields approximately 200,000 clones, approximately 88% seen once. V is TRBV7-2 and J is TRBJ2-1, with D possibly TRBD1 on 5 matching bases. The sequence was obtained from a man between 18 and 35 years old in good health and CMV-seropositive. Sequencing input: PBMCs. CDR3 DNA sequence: TGTGCCAGCAGCGTAAACAGGTTCGACGAGCAGTTCTTC. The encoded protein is CASSVNRFDEQFF.